This T cell receptor (beta chain) was observed in a study of PD-1 blockade in classical Hodgkin lymphoma. Findings of the study overall: The baseline diversity of complete responders showed similarity to that of newly diagnosed patients.

Assay used: immunoSEQ multiplex PCR; TCRdb lists only in-frame clones, some missing. The data contain approximately 93,000 clones, over 75% of them singletons. Sample time point: cycle 4 day 1 (C4D1), after more than 5 weeks of nivolumab. Every patient had relapsed following autologous stem cell transplantation, and cohorts differed in brentuximab vedotin exposure. The CDR3 covers 16 residues. Germline V CDR1 and CDR2: ENHRY, SYGVKD. The trim removed 2 bases at V and 7 bases at J, leaving 5 bases unmatched. As concerns this clone: Its antigen is undetermined.

This rearrangement joins TRBV10-3 to TRBJ1-6; TRBD1 agrees at 10 bases. This specimen was peripheral blood mononuclear cells (PBMCs), taken before the fourth cycle of nivolumab. The receptor was isolated from a human donor with classical Hodgkin lymphoma. In nucleotides, the CDR3 is TGTGCCATCAGTGAGATGGGGACAGGGGTGAATTCACCCCTCCACTTT. This gives the protein CAISEMGTGVNSPLHF.